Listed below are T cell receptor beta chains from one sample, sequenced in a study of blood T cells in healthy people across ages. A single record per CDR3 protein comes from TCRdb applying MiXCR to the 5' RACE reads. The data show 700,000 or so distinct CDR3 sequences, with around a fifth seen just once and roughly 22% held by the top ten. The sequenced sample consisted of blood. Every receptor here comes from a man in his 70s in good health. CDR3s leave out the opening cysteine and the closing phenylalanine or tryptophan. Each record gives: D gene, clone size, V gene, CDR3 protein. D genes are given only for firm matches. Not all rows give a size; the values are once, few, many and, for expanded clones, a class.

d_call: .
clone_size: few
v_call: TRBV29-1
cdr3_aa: SVGRPENTGELF

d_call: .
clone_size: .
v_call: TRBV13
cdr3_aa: ASSFGQVTGGEKY

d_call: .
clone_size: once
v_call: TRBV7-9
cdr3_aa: ASSLEGWLLSETDTQY

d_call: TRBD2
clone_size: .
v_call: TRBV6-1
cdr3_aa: ASSRGSLVLAGLTDTQY

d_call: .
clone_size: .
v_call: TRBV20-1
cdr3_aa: SASTHNTEAF

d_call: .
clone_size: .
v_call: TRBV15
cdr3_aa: ATSKGSYNEQF

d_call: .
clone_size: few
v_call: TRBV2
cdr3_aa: ASSGQGSEYQPQH

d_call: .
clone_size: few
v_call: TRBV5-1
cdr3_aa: ASSGILGDTQY

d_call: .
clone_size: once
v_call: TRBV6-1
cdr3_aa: ASSAPVGDTRKGYDYT

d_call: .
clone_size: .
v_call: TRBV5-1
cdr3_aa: ASSFEGAGYNEQF

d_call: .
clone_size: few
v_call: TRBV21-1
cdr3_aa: ASSKIGAGPSTEAF

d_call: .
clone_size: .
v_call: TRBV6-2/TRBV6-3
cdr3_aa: ASSYGVHFYEQY

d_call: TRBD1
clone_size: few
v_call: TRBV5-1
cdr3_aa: ASSLGQGYDEQF

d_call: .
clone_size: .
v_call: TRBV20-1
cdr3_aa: SARAAETQY

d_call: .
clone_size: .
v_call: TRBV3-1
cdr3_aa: ASSQDLGPNYGYT

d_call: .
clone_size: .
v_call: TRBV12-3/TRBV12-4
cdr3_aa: ASRIQLGPGETQY

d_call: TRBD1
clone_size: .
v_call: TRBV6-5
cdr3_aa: ASSYSGQYYGYT

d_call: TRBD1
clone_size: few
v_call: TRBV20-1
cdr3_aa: SAVDRGRANYGYT

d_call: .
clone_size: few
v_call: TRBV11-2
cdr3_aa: ASSLPSSLETQY

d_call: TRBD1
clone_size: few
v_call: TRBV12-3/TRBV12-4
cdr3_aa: ASSLTGGASEQY

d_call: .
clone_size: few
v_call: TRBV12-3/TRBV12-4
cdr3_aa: ASSFPLTEAF

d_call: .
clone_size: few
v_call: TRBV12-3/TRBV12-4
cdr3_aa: ASSPGRDTGELF

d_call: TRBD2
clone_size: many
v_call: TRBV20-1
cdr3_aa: SAISGGANNEQF

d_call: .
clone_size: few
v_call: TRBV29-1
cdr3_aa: SVGWQGKTGELF

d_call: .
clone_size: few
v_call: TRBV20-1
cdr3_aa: SAGLLTGELF

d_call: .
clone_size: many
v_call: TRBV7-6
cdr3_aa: ASTSLVLVNEQF

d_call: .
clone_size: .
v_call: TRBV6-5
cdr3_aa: ASSSPSKGSNEQF

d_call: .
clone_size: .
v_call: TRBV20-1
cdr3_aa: SAKQGTVGYT

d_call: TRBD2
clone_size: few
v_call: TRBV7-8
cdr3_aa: ASSNRLAAYNEQF

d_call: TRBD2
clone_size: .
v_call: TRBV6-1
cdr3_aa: ASRPTSGELNEQF

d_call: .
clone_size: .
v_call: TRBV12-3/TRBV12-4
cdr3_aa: ASSFSRLHGYT

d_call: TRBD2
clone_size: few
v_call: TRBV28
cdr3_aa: ASSSLAGGRLDTQY

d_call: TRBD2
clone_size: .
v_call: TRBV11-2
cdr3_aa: ASSWNSGGRDTQY

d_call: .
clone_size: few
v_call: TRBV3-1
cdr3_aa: ASSQVAGVDSPLH

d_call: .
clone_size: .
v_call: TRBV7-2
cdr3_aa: ASSQRTGDQPQH

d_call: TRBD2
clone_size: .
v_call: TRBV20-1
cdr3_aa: SAGGTSGAETQY

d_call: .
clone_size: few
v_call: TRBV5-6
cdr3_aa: ASSLDYRDSSYEQY

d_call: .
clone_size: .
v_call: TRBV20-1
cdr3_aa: SAQELSSYEQY

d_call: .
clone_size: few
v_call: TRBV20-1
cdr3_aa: SARDLGGVETQY

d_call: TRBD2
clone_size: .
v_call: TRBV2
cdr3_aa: ASSSGLAEKETQY

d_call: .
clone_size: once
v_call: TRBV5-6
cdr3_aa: ASSLGQGGSDTQY

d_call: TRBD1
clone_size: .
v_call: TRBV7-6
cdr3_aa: ASSPLGGQVWSEQF

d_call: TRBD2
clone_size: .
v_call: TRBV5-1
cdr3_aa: ASRTGLAGVTDTQY